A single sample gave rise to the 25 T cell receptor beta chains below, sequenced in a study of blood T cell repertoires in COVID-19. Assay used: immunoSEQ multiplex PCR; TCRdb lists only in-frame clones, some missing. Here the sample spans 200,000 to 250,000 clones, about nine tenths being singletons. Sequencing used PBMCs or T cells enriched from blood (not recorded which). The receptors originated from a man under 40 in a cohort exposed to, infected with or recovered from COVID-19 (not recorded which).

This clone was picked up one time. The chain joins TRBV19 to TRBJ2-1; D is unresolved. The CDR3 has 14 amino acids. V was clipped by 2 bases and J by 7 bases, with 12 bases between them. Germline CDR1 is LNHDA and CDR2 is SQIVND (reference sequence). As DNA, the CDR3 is TGTGCCAGTAGTATACATGTGGTAGAGAATGAGCAGTTCTTC. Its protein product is CASSIHVVENEQFF.

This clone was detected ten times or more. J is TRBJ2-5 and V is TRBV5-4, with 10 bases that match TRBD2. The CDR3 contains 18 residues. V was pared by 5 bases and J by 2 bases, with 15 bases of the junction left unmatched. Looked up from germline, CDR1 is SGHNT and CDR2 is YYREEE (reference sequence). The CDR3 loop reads CASSGTQREGLAQETQYF. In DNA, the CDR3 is TGTGCCAGCAGTGGGACCCAGCGGGAGGGCCTGGCACAAGAGACCCAGTACTTC.

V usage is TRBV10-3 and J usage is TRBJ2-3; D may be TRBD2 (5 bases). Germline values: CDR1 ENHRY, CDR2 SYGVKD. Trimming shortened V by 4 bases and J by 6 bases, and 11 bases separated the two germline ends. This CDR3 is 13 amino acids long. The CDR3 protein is CAISAGVGDTQYF. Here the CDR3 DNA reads TGTGCCATCAGTGCCGGGGTGGGCGATACGCAGTATTTT.

CDR3: CASSDRTYEQYF. CDR3 sequence (DNA): TGTGCCAGTAGCGACAGGACGTACGAGCAGTACTTC. This chain links TRBV19 with TRBJ2-7, with a tentative D call TRBD1 (6 bases). CDR1 is LNHDA and CDR2 is SQIVND in the germline V gene (reference sequence). The V end lost 6 bases, the J end lost 4 bases, and 10 bases lay between the germline ends. The CDR3 runs 12 residues. The entire variable domain, with the rest obtained from reference TRBV19 and TRBJ2-7, is as follows: DGGITQSPKYLFRKEGQNVTLSCEQNLNHDAMYWYRQDPGQGLRLIYYSQIVNDFQKGDIAEGYSVSREKKESFPLTVTSAQKNPTAFYLCASSDRTYEQYFGPGTRLTVT.

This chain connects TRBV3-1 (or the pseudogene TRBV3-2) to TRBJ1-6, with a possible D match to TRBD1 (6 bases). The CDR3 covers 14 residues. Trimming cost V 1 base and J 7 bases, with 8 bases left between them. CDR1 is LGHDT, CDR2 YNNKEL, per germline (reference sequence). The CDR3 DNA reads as TGTGCCAGCAGCCAAGGGACAGACAATTCACCCCTCCACTTT. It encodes CASSQGTDNSPLHF.

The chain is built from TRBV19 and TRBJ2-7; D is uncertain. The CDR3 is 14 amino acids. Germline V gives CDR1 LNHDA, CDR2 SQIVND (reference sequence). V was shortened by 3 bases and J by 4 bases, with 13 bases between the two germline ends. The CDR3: CASSMRPTAYEQYF. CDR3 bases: TGTGCCAGTAGTATGAGGCCCACCGCTTACGAGCAGTACTTC.

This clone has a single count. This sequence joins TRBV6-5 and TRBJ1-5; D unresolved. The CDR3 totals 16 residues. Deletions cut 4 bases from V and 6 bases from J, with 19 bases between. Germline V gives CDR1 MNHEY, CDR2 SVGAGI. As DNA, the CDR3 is TGTGCCAGCAGTTCCCTACCGACCGTGGGAGGTCAGCCCCAGCATTTT. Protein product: CASSSLPTVGGQPQHF.

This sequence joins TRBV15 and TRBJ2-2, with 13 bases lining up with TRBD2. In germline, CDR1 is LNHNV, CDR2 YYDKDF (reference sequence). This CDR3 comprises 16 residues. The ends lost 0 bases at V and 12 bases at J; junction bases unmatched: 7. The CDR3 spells CATSRDGTSGVGKLFF. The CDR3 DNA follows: TGTGCCACCAGCAGAGATGGGACTAGCGGGGTAGGAAAGCTGTTTTTT.

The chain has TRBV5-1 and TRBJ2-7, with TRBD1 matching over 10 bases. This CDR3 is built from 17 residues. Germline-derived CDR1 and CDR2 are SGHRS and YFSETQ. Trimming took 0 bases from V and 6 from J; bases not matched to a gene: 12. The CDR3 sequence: CASSLAAGQGVSREQYF. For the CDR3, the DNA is TGCGCCAGCAGCTTGGCAGCCGGACAGGGGGTATCTCGCGAGCAGTACTTC.

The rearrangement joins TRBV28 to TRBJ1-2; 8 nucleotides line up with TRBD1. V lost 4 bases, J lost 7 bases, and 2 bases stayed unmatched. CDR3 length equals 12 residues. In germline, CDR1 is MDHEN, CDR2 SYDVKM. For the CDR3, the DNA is TGTGCCAGCAGTTCAGGGACAGGTGGCTACACCTTC. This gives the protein CASSSGTGGYTF.

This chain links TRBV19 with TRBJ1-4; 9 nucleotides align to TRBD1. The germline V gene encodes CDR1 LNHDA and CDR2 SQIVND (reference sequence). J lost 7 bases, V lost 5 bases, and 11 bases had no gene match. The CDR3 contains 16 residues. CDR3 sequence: CASSRSRTGVAEKLFF. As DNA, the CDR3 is TGTGCCAGTAGTCGATCCCGGACAGGGGTGGCTGAAAAACTGTTTTTT.

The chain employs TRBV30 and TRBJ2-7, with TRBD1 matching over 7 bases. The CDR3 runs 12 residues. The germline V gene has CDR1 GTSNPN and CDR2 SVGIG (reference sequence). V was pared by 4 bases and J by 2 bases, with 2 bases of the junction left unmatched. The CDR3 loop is CAWNRGTYEQYF. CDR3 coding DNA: TGTGCCTGGAACAGGGGCACCTACGAGCAGTACTTC. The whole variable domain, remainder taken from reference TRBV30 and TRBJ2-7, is SQTIHQWPATLVQPVGSPLSLECTVEGTSNPNLYWYRQAAGRGLQLLFYSVGIGQISSEVPQNLSASRPQDRQFILSSKKLLLSDSGFYLCAWNRGTYEQYFGPGTRLTVT.

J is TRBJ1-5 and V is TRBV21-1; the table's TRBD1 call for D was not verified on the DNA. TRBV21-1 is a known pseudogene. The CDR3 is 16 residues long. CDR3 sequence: CASSIPGTASNQPQHF. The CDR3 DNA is TGTGCCAGCAGCATCCCCGGGACAGCTAGCAATCAGCCCCAGCATTTT.

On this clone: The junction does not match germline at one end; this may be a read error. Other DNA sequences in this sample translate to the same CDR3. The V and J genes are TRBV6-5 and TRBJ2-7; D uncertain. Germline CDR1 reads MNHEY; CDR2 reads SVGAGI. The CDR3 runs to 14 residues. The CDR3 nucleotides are TGTGCCAGTAGTTTAGATCATAACCTTTACGAGCAGTACTTC. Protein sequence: CASSLDHNLYEQYF.

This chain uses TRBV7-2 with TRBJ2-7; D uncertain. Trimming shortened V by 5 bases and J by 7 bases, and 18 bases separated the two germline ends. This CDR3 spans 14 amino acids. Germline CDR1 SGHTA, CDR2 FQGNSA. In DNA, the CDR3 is TGTGCCAGCAGCCCGAGGAAAAGTCATCAGGAGCAGTACTTC. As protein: CASSPRKSHQEQYF. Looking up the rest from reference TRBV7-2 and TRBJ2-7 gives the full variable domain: GAGVSQSPSNKVTEKGKDVELRCDPISGHTALYWYRQSLGQGLEFLIYFQGNSAPDKSGLPSDRFSAERTGGSVSTLTIQRTQQEDSAVYLCASSPRKSHQEQYFGPGTRLTVT.

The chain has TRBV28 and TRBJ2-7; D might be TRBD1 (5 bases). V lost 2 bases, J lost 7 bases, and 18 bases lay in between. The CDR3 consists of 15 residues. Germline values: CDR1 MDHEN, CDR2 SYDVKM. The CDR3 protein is CASSLPSQGLGEQYF. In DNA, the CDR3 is TGTGCCAGCAGTTTACCCTCCCAGGGCTTGGGTGAGCAGTACTTC.

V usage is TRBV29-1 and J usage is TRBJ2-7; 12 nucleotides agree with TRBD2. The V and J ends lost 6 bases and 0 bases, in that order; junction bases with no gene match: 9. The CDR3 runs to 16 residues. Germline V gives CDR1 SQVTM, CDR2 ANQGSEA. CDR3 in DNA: TGCAGCGTCACCGGGGGGACTAGCGGGTCCTCCTACGAGCAGTACTTC. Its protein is CSVTGGTSGSSYEQYF.

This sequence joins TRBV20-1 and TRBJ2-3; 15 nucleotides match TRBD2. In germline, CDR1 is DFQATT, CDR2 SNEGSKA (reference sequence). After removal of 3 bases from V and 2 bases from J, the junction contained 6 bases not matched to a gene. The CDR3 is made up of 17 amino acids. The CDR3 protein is CSASGTSGRRATDTQYF. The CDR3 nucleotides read TGCAGTGCTAGTGGGACTAGCGGGAGGAGAGCCACAGATACGCAGTATTTT.

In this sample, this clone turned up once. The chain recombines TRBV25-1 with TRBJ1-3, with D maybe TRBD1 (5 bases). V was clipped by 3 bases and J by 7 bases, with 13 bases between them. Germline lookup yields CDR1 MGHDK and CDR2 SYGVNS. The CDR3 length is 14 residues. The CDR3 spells CASSDLHGANTIYF. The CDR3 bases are TGTGCCAGCAGTGATCTCCATGGGGCTAACACCATATATTTT.

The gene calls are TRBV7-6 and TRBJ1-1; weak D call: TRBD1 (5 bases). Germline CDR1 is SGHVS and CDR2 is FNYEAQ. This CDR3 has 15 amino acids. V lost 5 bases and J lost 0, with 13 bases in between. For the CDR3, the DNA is TGTGCCAGCAGCCCGGGGGGAGCTCTGAACACTGAAGCTTTCTTT. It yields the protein CASSPGGALNTEAFF.

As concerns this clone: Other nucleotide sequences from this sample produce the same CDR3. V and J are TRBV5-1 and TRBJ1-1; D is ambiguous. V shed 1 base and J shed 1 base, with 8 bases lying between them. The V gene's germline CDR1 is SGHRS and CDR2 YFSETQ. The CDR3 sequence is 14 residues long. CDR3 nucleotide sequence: TGCGCCAGCAGCTTGAGAGAGGGGAACACTGAAGCTTTCTTT. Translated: CASSLREGNTEAFF.

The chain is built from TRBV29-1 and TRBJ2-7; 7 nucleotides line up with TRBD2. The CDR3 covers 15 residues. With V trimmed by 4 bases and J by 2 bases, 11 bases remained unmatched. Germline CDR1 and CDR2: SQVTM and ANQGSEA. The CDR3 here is CSVVSAGVGAYEQYF. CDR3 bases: TGCAGCGTTGTATCCGCGGGAGTGGGGGCCTACGAGCAGTACTTC.

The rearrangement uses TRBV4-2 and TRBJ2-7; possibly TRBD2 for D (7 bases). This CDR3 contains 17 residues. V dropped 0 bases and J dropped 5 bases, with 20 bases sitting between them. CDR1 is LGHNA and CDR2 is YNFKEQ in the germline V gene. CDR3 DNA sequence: TGTGCCAGCAGCCAAGAGATAAGGTGGGGGGGCAGGGACGAGCAGTACTTC. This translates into CASSQEIRWGGRDEQYF.

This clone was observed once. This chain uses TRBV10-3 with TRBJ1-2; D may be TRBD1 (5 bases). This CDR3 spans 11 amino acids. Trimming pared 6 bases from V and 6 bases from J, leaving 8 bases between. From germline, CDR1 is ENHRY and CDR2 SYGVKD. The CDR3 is CAISKGNGYTF. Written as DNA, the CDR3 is TGTGCCATCAGCAAGGGGAATGGCTACACCTTC.

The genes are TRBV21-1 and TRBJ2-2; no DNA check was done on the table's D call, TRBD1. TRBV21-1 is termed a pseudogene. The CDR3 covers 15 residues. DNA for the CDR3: TGTGCCAGCAGCTCCCGACAGGGGGACACCGGGGAGCTGTTTTTT. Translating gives CASSSRQGDTGELFF.